Listed below are T cell receptor beta chains from one sample, sequenced in a study of T cell repertoires in cytomegalovirus infection. TCRdb itself ran the reads through MiXCR, one entry per CDR3 protein. The data contain 600,000 to 800,000 distinct CDR3 sequences, less than 25% of them singletons. The sequencing sample was made of CD8+ T cells from PBMCs. These receptors were collected from a human donor in good health (CMV status not recorded). Some clones in this sample may be carry-over from other donors' samples. CDR3s include the opening cysteine and the closing phenylalanine or tryptophan. A D gene is named only where the DNA matches it firmly. Not every row has a clone size; where given, it reads once, few, many or a size class.

size: many
V: TRBV28
D: TRBD2
J: TRBJ2-3
DNA: TGTGCCAGCACCAAATGGGGACTAGCGGGGGCCGATACGCAGTATTTT
CDR3: CASTKWGLAGADTQYF

size: few
V: TRBV6-4
D: NA
J: TRBJ1-1
DNA: TGTGCCAGCAGTGATACTACGAACACTGAAGCTTTCTTT
CDR3: CASSDTTNTEAFF

size: few
V: TRBV28
D: TRBD1
J: TRBJ2-3
DNA: TGTGCCAGCAGCCGCAGGGGGACCACAGATACGCAGTATTTT
CDR3: CASSRRGTTDTQYF

size: many
V: TRBV7-9
D: NA
J: TRBJ1-1
DNA: TGTGCCAGCAGCTTAGCGTCGGACGGTCCTCGAAGTGGGGCTTTCTTT
CDR3: CASSLASDGPRSGAFF

size: few
V: TRBV11-2
D: NA
J: TRBJ2-5
DNA: TGTGCCAGCAGGTGGACAGAGCAAGAGACCCAGTACTTC
CDR3: CASRWTEQETQYF

size: NA
V: TRBV6-2/TRBV6-3
D: NA
J: TRBJ1-5
DNA: TGTGCCAGCAGTCCGTACACCGTAAGTCAGCCCCAGCATTTT
CDR3: CASSPYTVSQPQHF

size: many
V: TRBV7-6
D: NA
J: TRBJ1-5
DNA: TGTGCCAGCAGCCTTCTCGGAGTAGATCAGCCCCAGCATTTT
CDR3: CASSLLGVDQPQHF

size: NA
V: TRBV19
D: TRBD1
J: TRBJ2-7
DNA: TGTGCCAGTAGTCTCGCCGGGACAGGGGACTCCTACGAGCAGTACTTC
CDR3: CASSLAGTGDSYEQYF

size: few
V: TRBV4-1
D: NA
J: TRBJ2-1
DNA: TGCGCCAGCAGCCAAGGGAGGTTGAAGTTCTTC
CDR3: CASSQGRLKFF

size: NA
V: TRBV28
D: TRBD1
J: TRBJ1-1
DNA: TGTGCCAGCAGTCTCCGACAGGGGATCATGGGCACTGAAGCTTTCTTT
CDR3: CASSLRQGIMGTEAFF

size: few
V: TRBV4-1
D: NA
J: TRBJ2-1
DNA: TGCGCCAGCAGCCAAGAAGCGGGCCTGAACAATGAGCAGTTCTTC
CDR3: CASSQEAGLNNEQFF

size: NA
V: TRBV7-2
D: NA
J: TRBJ2-3
DNA: TGTGCCAGCAGCTTAGGGACAGCTAACACAGATACGCAGTATTTT
CDR3: CASSLGTANTDTQYF

size: few
V: TRBV29-1
D: TRBD1
J: TRBJ2-7
DNA: TGCAGCGTTGAAGGCTTTCTGGACAGGGGAGTCTACGAGCAGTACTTC
CDR3: CSVEGFLDRGVYEQYF

size: many
V: TRBV7-8
D: NA
J: TRBJ2-3
DNA: TGTGCCAGCAGCTTAGAGGGAACGAGCAGCACAGATACGCAGTATTTT
CDR3: CASSLEGTSSTDTQYF

size: many
V: TRBV12-3/TRBV12-4
D: TRBD2
J: TRBJ2-1
DNA: TGTGCCAGCAGTTTAGCGGGACTAGAGCAGTTCTTC
CDR3: CASSLAGLEQFF

size: NA
V: TRBV7-9
D: NA
J: TRBJ1-5
DNA: TGTGCCATCGACAGTTTACGATTCAACGCCCAGCATTTT
CDR3: CAIDSLRFNAQHF

size: many
V: TRBV11-3
D: TRBD2
J: TRBJ2-2
DNA: TGTGCCAGCAGCTTAGGACGGACTAGCGGGGGTCGAATCACCGGGGAGCTGTTTTTT
CDR3: CASSLGRTSGGRITGELFF

size: NA
V: TRBV7-8
D: TRBD2
J: TRBJ2-1
DNA: TGTGCCAGCAGCTTTGACCCTAGCGGCTCCTACAATGAGCAGTTCTTC
CDR3: CASSFDPSGSYNEQFF

size: few
V: TRBV20-1
D: NA
J: TRBJ2-5
DNA: TGCAGTGCTATCCGGGGCAGGGAGATTGGGACCCAGTACTTC
CDR3: CSAIRGREIGTQYF

size: NA
V: TRBV7-3
D: NA
J: TRBJ2-1
DNA: TGTACCAGCAGCTTAAGCGAATCCTACAATGAGCAGTTCTTC
CDR3: CTSSLSESYNEQFF

size: NA
V: TRBV7-9
D: NA
J: TRBJ2-3
DNA: TGTGCCAGCAGCTCACCCCAGTTTAGCACAGATACGCAGTATTTT
CDR3: CASSSPQFSTDTQYF

size: NA
V: TRBV27
D: TRBD1
J: TRBJ1-1
DNA: TGTGCCAGCAATCCGACAGGGATGAACACTGAAGCTTTCTTT
CDR3: CASNPTGMNTEAFF

size: NA
V: TRBV20-1
D: NA
J: TRBJ2-3
DNA: TGCAGGGTTGCAGATACGCAGTATTTT
CDR3: CRVADTQYF

size: NA
V: TRBV12-5
D: NA
J: TRBJ1-4
DNA: TGTGCTAGTGGTCACAACGACATCCATGAAAAACTGTTTTTT
CDR3: CASGHNDIHEKLFF

size: few
V: TRBV27
D: TRBD1
J: TRBJ1-4
DNA: TGTGCCAGCAGCCGACAGGGCCTTAATGAAAAACTGTTTTTT
CDR3: CASSRQGLNEKLFF

size: NA
V: TRBV20-1
D: NA
J: TRBJ2-7
DNA: TGCAGTGCTGGAGGCCTAGACTATGCCACCTACGAGCAGTACTTC
CDR3: CSAGGLDYATYEQYF